These T cell receptor beta chains were read from a single sample in a study of cytomegalovirus exposure and HLA in healthy donors. Only in-frame clones appear in the TCRdb table, and some are missing; sequencing was by immunoSEQ multiplex PCR. The sample consists of more than 95,000 clones, about 90% of them appearing once. Sequences were obtained from PBMCs. The receptors originated from a woman aged 18-30 years in good health and CMV-seronegative. Both conserved end residues are part of each CDR3. D genes are given only for firm matches. Clone size, where shown, is once, few, many, or a class for clones that have expanded.

NA TRBJ2-3 TRBV5-1 NA CASSLALGTDTQYF TGCGCCAGCAGCTTGGCACTAGGGACAGATACGCAGTATTTT
NA TRBJ1-1 TRBV7-9 TRBD1 CASSSGQHTEAFF TGTGCCAGCAGCTCGGGACAGCACACTGAAGCTTTCTTT
NA TRBJ2-1 TRBV6-6 TRBD2 CATERERNEQFF TGTGCCACCGAGCGGGAGCGCAATGAGCAGTTCTTC
NA TRBJ2-3 TRBV11-3 TRBD1 CASSSGGATTDTQYF TGTGCCAGCAGCTCAGGGGGCGCAACAACAGATACGCAGTATTTT
NA TRBJ1-1 TRBV2 NA CASSDGGAANTEAFF TGTGCCAGCAGTGATGGGGGGGCGGCGAACACTGAAGCTTTCTTT
NA TRBJ2-7 TRBV7-6 NA CASSIGGRNHYEQYF TGTGCCAGCAGTATTGGAGGACGGAACCACTACGAGCAGTACTTC
NA TRBJ2-5 TRBV27 TRBD1 CASRTGSVETQYF TGTGCCAGCAGGACAGGGAGTGTCGAGACCCAGTACTTC
NA TRBJ2-1 TRBV19 NA CASSMRETYNEQFF TGTGCCAGTAGTATGCGCGAGACCTACAATGAGCAGTTCTTC
NA TRBJ2-3 TRBV28 TRBD2 CASSPYRELRLAGTDTQYF TGTGCCAGCAGCCCATACAGGGAGCTTAGACTAGCGGGGACAGATACGCAGTATTTT
few TRBJ1-2 TRBV7-8 TRBD1 CASSVDRASGYGYTF TGTGCCAGCAGCGTCGACAGGGCTTCAGGTTATGGCTACACCTTC
NA TRBJ2-2 TRBV18 TRBD1 CASSLRTGDTGELFF TGTGCCAGCTCACTCCGGACAGGCGACACCGGGGAGCTGTTTTTT
NA TRBJ1-5 TRBV21-1 NA CANERQGQDRDSNQPQHF TGTGCCAACGAGAGACAGGGGCAAGATAGGGATAGCAATCAGCCCCAGCATTTT
once TRBJ1-1 TRBV19 NA CASSSGVFLRAFF TGTGCCAGTAGTTCGGGGGTTTTCCTGAGGGCTTTCTTT
NA TRBJ2-2 TRBV6-6 TRBD1 CASRVGQGANTGELFF TGTGCCAGCAGGGTAGGACAGGGGGCGAACACCGGGGAGCTGTTTTTT
NA TRBJ2-2 TRBV7-9 TRBD2 CASSLERTSGNTGELFF TGTGCCAGCAGCTTAGAGCGGACTAGCGGAAACACCGGGGAGCTGTTTTTT
NA TRBJ1-2 TRBV28 TRBD1 CASSQQGYGYTF TGTGCCAGCAGTCAACAGGGGTATGGCTACACCTTC
NA TRBJ2-5 TRBV5-1 TRBD2 CASSPVAGGQETQYF TGCGCCAGCAGCCCCGTAGCGGGGGGCCAAGAGACCCAGTACTTC
few TRBJ2-5 TRBV5-1 TRBD2 CASSLALAGGPQETQYF TGCGCCAGCAGCTTGGCGCTAGCGGGAGGGCCCCAAGAGACCCAGTACTTC
once TRBJ1-2 TRBV27 TRBD1 CASSREGAGYGYTF TGTGCCAGCAGTCGAGAGGGGGCTGGCTATGGCTACACCTTC
NA TRBJ2-3 TRBV11-3 TRBD2 CASRRVSGRADTQYF TGTGCCAGCAGGCGAGTCAGCGGGAGGGCTGATACGCAGTATTTT
NA TRBJ1-1 TRBV7-9 NA CASSSDMETFF TGTGCCAGCAGCTCAGACATGGAAACTTTCTTT
NA TRBJ2-1 TRBV2 NA CASKGVYNEQFF TGTGCCAGCAAGGGGGTTTACAATGAGCAGTTCTTC
once TRBJ2-7 TRBV5-6 TRBD1 CASRSTGTGGREQYF TGTGCCAGCAGGTCTACCGGGACAGGGGGCAGAGAGCAGTACTTC
NA TRBJ2-1 TRBV9 NA CASSVAESYNEQFF TGTGCCAGCAGCGTAGCCGAGTCCTACAATGAGCAGTTCTTC
NA TRBJ2-1 TRBV11-2 TRBD2 CASSLGTSANNEQFF TGTGCCAGCAGCTTAGGGACTAGCGCGAACAATGAGCAGTTCTTC
NA TRBJ2-3 TRBV9 TRBD2 CASSVVSGGADTQYF TGTGCCAGCAGCGTAGTTAGCGGGGGGGCAGATACGCAGTATTTT
NA TRBJ2-7 TRBV19 NA CASSITPGSLEYF TGTGCCAGTAGTATTACCCCAGGATCTCTCGAGTACTTC
NA TRBJ1-4 TRBV30 TRBD1 CAWSATTGGGEKLFF TGTGCCTGGAGTGCAACCACAGGGGGTGGTGAAAAACTGTTTTTT
NA TRBJ1-2 TRBV18 TRBD1 CASSPLGQGYGYTF TGTGCCAGCTCACCACTCGGACAGGGCTATGGCTACACCTTC
NA TRBJ2-1 TRBV4-3 NA CASSQVAGIHEQFF TGCGCCAGCAGCCAAGTGGCAGGGATCCATGAGCAGTTCTTC
NA TRBJ2-7 TRBV5-1 TRBD1 CASADPGGEQYF TGCGCCAGCGCCGACCCAGGGGGCGAGCAGTACTTC
NA TRBJ1-5 TRBV18 TRBD1 CASSLGTGSNQPQHF TGTGCCAGCTCACTCGGGACAGGGAGCAATCAGCCCCAGCATTTT
NA TRBJ1-2 TRBV6-6 NA CASSFQGTNYGYTF TGTGCCAGCAGTTTCCAGGGGACGAACTATGGCTACACCTTC
NA TRBJ2-4 TRBV4-3 TRBD2 CASSQEAWTSDIQYF TGCGCCAGCAGCCAAGAGGCCTGGACTAGTGACATTCAGTACTTC
NA TRBJ2-7 TRBV7-9 NA CASSQGREQYF TGTGCCAGCAGCCAGGGTAGGGAGCAGTACTTC
NA TRBJ2-2 TRBV7-2 NA CASSLVRVNTGELFF TGTGCCAGCAGCTTAGTGAGGGTCAACACCGGGGAGCTGTTTTTT
NA TRBJ2-1 TRBV6-1 TRBD1 CASSEFFVGTGIEQFF TGTGCCAGCAGTGAATTCTTCGTCGGGACAGGGATTGAGCAGTTCTTC
NA TRBJ1-5 TRBV27 TRBD1 CASRTPPDRGSQPQHF TGTGCCAGCAGAACCCCGCCGGACAGGGGGTCTCAGCCCCAGCATTTT
NA TRBJ1-6 TRBV27 NA CASSLKGNNSPLHF TGTGCCAGCAGTTTAAAGGGGAACAATTCACCCCTCCACTTT
once TRBJ2-1 TRBV5-1 TRBD2 CASSSTSGYYNEQFF TGCGCCAGCAGCTCCACTAGCGGTTACTACAATGAGCAGTTCTTC
NA TRBJ1-2 TRBV20-1 NA CSASSGNGYTF TGCAGTGCTAGTTCGGGGAACGGCTACACCTTC
NA TRBJ2-7 TRBV6-5 NA CASTSTAGSIYEQYF TGTGCCAGCACCTCAACCGCCGGGTCCATCTACGAGCAGTACTTC
once TRBJ2-7 TRBV2 TRBD2 CAGGVAYEQYF TGTGCCGGGGGGGTTGCCTACGAGCAGTACTTC
NA TRBJ1-1 TRBV11-3 NA CASSLASGGKDTEAFF TGTGCCAGCAGCTTAGCGTCTGGGGGGAAGGACACTGAAGCTTTCTTT
NA TRBJ1-5 TRBV28 NA CASSLWRIDGSNQPQHF TGTGCCAGCAGTTTATGGAGGATCGACGGTAGCAATCAGCCCCAGCATTTT
NA TRBJ1-5 TRBV28 NA CASSREGSNQPQHF TGTGCCAGCAGCAGGGAAGGCAGCAATCAGCCCCAGCATTTT
NA TRBJ2-3 TRBV4-2 TRBD1 CASSLLTGGLTDTQYF TGTGCCAGCAGTCTCCTGACAGGGGGATTAACAGATACGCAGTATTTT
NA TRBJ1-2 TRBV5-4 NA CASNPPGVDGYTF TGTGCCAGCAACCCCCCGGGAGTAGATGGCTACACCTTC
NA TRBJ1-2 TRBV4-3 NA CASSQTNTGFYGYTF TGCGCCAGCAGCCAAACAAATACAGGGTTCTATGGCTACACCTTC
NA TRBJ2-7 TRBV6-5 NA CASTRPTGEQYF TGTGCCAGCACACGCCCCACAGGCGAGCAGTACTTC
once TRBJ1-3 TRBV11-2 NA CASSSDSHSGNTIYF TGTGCCAGCAGCTCCGACAGTCACTCTGGAAACACCATATATTTT
NA TRBJ2-1 TRBV6-6 TRBD2 CASSYLTGLAHNEQFF TGTGCCAGCAGTTACCTAACGGGACTAGCCCACAATGAGCAGTTCTTC
NA TRBJ1-2 TRBV14 NA CASSPGTSGYGYTF TGTGCCAGCAGCCCAGGGACTTCCGGTTATGGCTACACCTTC
NA TRBJ2-2 TRBV7-9 NA CASSLAVGSAGELFF TGTGCCAGCAGCTTAGCGGTCGGGTCGGCCGGGGAGCTGTTTTTT
NA TRBJ2-7 TRBV5-6 TRBD2 CASSKLAGGTYEQYF TGTGCCAGCAGCAAACTAGCGGGAGGGACCTACGAGCAGTACTTC
NA TRBJ1-1 TRBV10-3 NA CAISPDGGVTEAFF TGTGCCATCAGTCCCGATGGGGGGGTCACTGAAGCTTTCTTT
once TRBJ1-3 TRBV5-6 NA CASSAGTHTGNTIYF TGTGCCAGCAGCGCCGGGACACACACTGGAAACACCATATATTTT
once TRBJ2-7 TRBV6-6 NA CASSYSLAEQYF TGTGCCAGCAGTTACTCGTTGGCCGAGCAGTACTTC
NA TRBJ2-2 TRBV19 TRBD2 CASSIYGSGRSGELFF TGTGCCAGTAGTATATATGGTAGCGGGAGAAGCGGGGAGCTGTTTTTT
NA TRBJ2-7 TRBV7-8 TRBD2 CASSLKRDGEQYF TGTGCCAGCAGCCTTAAGCGGGACGGCGAGCAGTACTTC